These T cell receptor beta chains were read from a single sample in a study of T cell responses to AZD1222 COVID-19 vaccine. TCRdb keeps only in-frame clones here, not all; method: immunoSEQ multiplex PCR. The data show 150,000 to 200,000 clones, 90% to 95% seen once. This material consisted of peripheral blood, taken 28 days after the second AZD1222 dose. These receptors were obtained from an adult who received the AZD1222 COVID-19 vaccine. Both conserved end residues are part of each CDR3. The D gene is left open where the match is weak. Part of the rows lack a size; the others show once, few, many or a class for expanded clones.

cdr3_nt cdr3_aa j_call v_call clone_size d_call
TGCGCCAGCAGCTTGGAGCCGGCCTCCTACGAGCAGTACTTC CASSLEPASYEQYF TRBJ2-7 TRBV5-1 once NA
TGTGCCAGCAAGGAGGCGGGGACCTCTGGAAACACCATATATTTT CASKEAGTSGNTIYF TRBJ1-3 TRBV3-1/TRBV3-2 NA NA
TGTGCCAGCAGCTTAACGTGGGGGGTCACTGAAGCTTTCTTT CASSLTWGVTEAFF TRBJ1-1 TRBV7-2 once NA
TGTGCCAGCAGCTTTAACAGGGGGAGAACCGGGGAGCTGTTTTTT CASSFNRGRTGELFF TRBJ2-2 TRBV7-3 NA TRBD1
TGTGCCAGCAGTGAATGGGATGCCGCTGACAGAGACACAGATACGCAGTATTTT CASSEWDAADRDTDTQYF TRBJ2-3 TRBV6-1 NA NA
TGTGCCAGCAGCCCAGGCGCCCGGGACTATGGCTACACCTTC CASSPGARDYGYTF TRBJ1-2 TRBV7-2 few NA
TGTGCCAGTAGTAGGTTGCAGACCCAGTACTTC CASSRLQTQYF TRBJ2-5 TRBV19 NA NA
TGTGCCAGCAGTAAAACAGGGACGGATACGCAGTATTTT CASSKTGTDTQYF TRBJ2-3 TRBV7-9 NA NA
TGTGCCAGCAGCTTAGCGGGCGGCTCGTGGGGGGCTAACTATGGCTACACCTTC CASSLAGGSWGANYGYTF TRBJ1-2 TRBV11-3 NA NA
TGTGCCACCAGTGGTAGGACAGTCAATCAGCCCCAGCATTTT CATSGRTVNQPQHF TRBJ1-5 TRBV24-1 once NA
TGCGCCAGCAGCCATGTTCGCCCCGGCACCGGGGAGCTGTTTTTT CASSHVRPGTGELFF TRBJ2-2 TRBV4-1 NA NA
TGTGCCAGCAGTGAGGTTGCGCCCACAGGGCGGCGGACTGAAGCTTTCTTT CASSEVAPTGRRTEAFF TRBJ1-1 TRBV2 NA NA
TGTGCCATCAGCACTAGGACAGGGCAGGGATACGAGCAGTACTTC CAISTRTGQGYEQYF TRBJ2-7 TRBV10-3 once TRBD1
TGTGCCAGTATGCGCTCGGGATCTGGAAACACCATATATTTT CASMRSGSGNTIYF TRBJ1-3 TRBV19 NA NA
TGTGCCAGCAGCTTGGGTATTCCCACCTACGATGAGCAGTTCTTC CASSLGIPTYDEQFF TRBJ2-1 TRBV5-5 NA NA
TGTGCCAGCAGCTTTAATGGACAGGCGGGGACAAATTCACCCCTCCACTTT CASSFNGQAGTNSPLHF TRBJ1-6 TRBV13 NA TRBD1
TGTGCCAGCAGTTACTCCCTTGCCGGTGAGCAGTACTTC CASSYSLAGEQYF TRBJ2-7 TRBV6-5 NA NA
TGTGCCAGCAGTTCCCCGGGGGCTGGGGCCAACGTCCTGACTTTC CASSSPGAGANVLTF TRBJ2-6 TRBV28 NA NA
TGCAGCGTTGCTGTTCCGGGACAGGGTTCAGATACGCAGTATTTT CSVAVPGQGSDTQYF TRBJ2-3 TRBV29-1 NA TRBD1
TGTGCGGGCGGCCGGGAACAAGAGACCCAGTACTTC CAGGREQETQYF TRBJ2-5 TRBV5-4 NA NA
TGTGCCAGCAGCCCAAGGCTCGGGTTCTACGAGCAGTACTTC CASSPRLGFYEQYF TRBJ2-7 TRBV3-1/TRBV3-2 NA NA
TGCGCCAGCAGCCCCGTTGGGACAGGGGTGAACACTGAAGCTTTCTTT CASSPVGTGVNTEAFF TRBJ1-1 TRBV5-1 NA TRBD1
TGTGCCAGCAGCTTAGTGGCAGGCTCTGGAAACACCATATATTTT CASSLVAGSGNTIYF TRBJ1-3 TRBV7-9 NA NA